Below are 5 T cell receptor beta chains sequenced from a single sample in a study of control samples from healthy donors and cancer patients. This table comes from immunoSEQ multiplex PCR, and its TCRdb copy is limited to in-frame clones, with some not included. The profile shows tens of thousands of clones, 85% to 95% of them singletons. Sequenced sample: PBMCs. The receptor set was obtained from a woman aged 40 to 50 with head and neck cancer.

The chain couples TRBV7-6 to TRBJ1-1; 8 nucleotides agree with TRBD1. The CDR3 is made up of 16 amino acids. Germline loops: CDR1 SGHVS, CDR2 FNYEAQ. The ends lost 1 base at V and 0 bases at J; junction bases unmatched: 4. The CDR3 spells CASSLVGQGVNTEAFF. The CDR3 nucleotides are TGTGCCAGCAGCTTAGTAGGACAGGGAGTGAACACTGAAGCTTTCTTT.

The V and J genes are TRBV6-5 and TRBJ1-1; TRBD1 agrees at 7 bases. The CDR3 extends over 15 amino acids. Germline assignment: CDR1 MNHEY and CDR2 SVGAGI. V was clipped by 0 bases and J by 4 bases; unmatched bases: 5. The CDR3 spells CASSYSTGFGTEAFF. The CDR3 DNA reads TGTGCCAGCAGTTACTCGACAGGGTTCGGCACTGAAGCTTTCTTT.

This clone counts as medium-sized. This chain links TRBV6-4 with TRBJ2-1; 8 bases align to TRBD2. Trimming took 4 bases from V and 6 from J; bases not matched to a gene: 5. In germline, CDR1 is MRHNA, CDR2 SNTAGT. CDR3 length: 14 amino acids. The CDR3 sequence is CASSAGGQSNEQFF. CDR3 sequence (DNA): TGTGCCAGCAGTGCGGGGGGGCAGAGCAATGAGCAGTTCTTC.

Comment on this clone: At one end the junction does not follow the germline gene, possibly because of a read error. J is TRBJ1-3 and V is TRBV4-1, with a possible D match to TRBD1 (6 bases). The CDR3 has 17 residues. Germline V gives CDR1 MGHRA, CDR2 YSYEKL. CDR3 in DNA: TGCGCCAGCAGCGAAGACAGCAGGGGAGATGCGCGAAACACCATATATTTT. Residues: CASSEDSRGDARNTIYF.

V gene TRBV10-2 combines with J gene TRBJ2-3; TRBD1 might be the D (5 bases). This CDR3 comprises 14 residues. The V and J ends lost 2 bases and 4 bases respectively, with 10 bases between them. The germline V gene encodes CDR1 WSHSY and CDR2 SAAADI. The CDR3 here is CASSETLGADTQYF. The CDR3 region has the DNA TGCGCCAGCAGTGAGACTCTAGGGGCAGATACGCAGTATTTT.